This T cell receptor (beta chain) comes out of a study of CD8+ T cells in alopecia areata (dated by TCRdb to the late 2010s). For the study in its entirety: Treated patients were enrolled in an open-label pilot trial of oral tofacitinib, 5 to 10 mg twice daily, for moderate-to-severe alopecia areata. TCRbeta CDR3 regions were amplified by immunoSEQ multiplex PCR with 35 Vbeta forward and 13 Jbeta reverse primers. The study used high-throughput TCRbeta sequencing to examine T cell clonal expansion in alopecia areata, in both the C3H/HeJ mouse model and human patients. Tofacitinib-treated patients had biopsies at baseline and at 4 and 24 weeks of treatment, with a later scalp biopsy in several patients. Scalp clonality was compared among normal scalp (n=4), patchy alopecia areata scalp (n=8), and alopecia totalis/universalis scalp (n=8). The SALT score, which quantifies the percentage of affected scalp surface area, was used to measure disease severity in treated patients. Patients stayed on tofacitinib for 6 to 18 months and then had 6 months of follow-up off drug so that delayed response and recurrence could be assessed. In humans, TCRbeta sequencing was performed on scalp tissue and on sorted CD4+ and CD8+ peripheral blood T cells from healthy controls and from patients with patchy or totalis/universalis alopecia areata. RNA came from the PAXgene miRNA kit for fixed scalp, the miRNeasy kit for PBMCs, and the RNeasy kit for mouse skin.

The junction shows trimming of 9 bases on V and 0 bases on J, plus 15 bases between the germline ends. The germline V gene sets CDR1 to SGHTA and CDR2 to FQGTGA. Spanning cysteine to phenylalanine, the CDR3 consists of 14 amino acids. Only the CDR3 part of the read is kept: 42 bases, read in frame from the first base. The full study reports these points: The treated cohort was small, with a single nonresponder, so links between baseline CD8+ expansion and response need larger studies. Compared with mice, TCR sequences shared between patients were less clear, possibly partly because of HLA diversity across the patient population. During tofacitinib treatment, many expanded lesional clones stuck around in both scalp and blood, and this persistence may partly explain why relapse happens after treatment is stopped. Compared with normal scalp, lesional scalp had higher clonality and more expanded CD8+ clones, particularly in alopecia totalis/universalis, a pattern that suggests antigenic drive. Tofacitinib significantly lowered scalp clonality and the number of expanded CD8+ clones among the top 100 scalp clones. Unlike mouse skin, where gammadelta T cells dominate, normal human skin contains resident alphabeta T cells that get sequenced too, which complicates analysis of the scalp TCR repertoire.

Library construction relied on the immunoSEQ multiplex PCR assay. To provide template for TCR sequencing, every sample had RNA extracted and reverse transcribed into cDNA. First-strand cDNA was synthesized with SuperScript III using a 2:1 mix of oligo-dT and random hexamers. A synthetic immune receptor repertoire was used to measure amplification bias, and any remaining bias was corrected computationally. The original methods were these. After raw reads were preprocessed to remove errors, the CDR3 was defined following IMGT conventions as running from the conserved cysteine to phenylalanine. Clonality was computed as 1 minus the Shannon entropy, with the entropy normalized by log2 of the number of productive unique TCRs. Scalp TCRbeta sequences were cross-referenced with sorted blood CD4 and CD8 repertoires so that the CD4 or CD8 identity of scalp clones could be inferred. TCRdb retrieved this table from immuneACCESS and kept in-frame rearrangements only. Not all clones are present; in checked studies, unresolved V genes account for under half, and no reason is known for the remainder. V, J and clone size are those of that table, while D and trimming were read from the DNA. The sample includes about 90,000 clones, with roughly 47% observed a single time. The ten top clones hold 18% of the sample.

In light of the paper, this sample's time point label describes: 24 weeks on oral tofacitinib. Per the publication, the treatment or condition label means: oral pan-JAK inhibitor, 5-10 mg twice daily. Lesional scalp punch biopsies and peripheral blood were obtained from alopecia areata patients. PBMCs were isolated by density centrifugation and stained for CD3, CD4 and CD8, and CD4+ and CD8+ T cells were sorted on a FACSAria. This clone was counted between two and nine times. Its target antigen remains unknown. The sample holds no much larger clone one base away, and base qualities are not on file. The receptor comes from a human donor with alopecia areata. This sample comprised CD8+ T cells sorted from blood, obtained at week 24, from a patient treated with tofacitinib. The rearranged segments are TRBV7-3 and TRBJ2-7, and possibly TRBD1, on 5 matching bases. The CDR3 has the sequence CASMGQPRSYEQYF. The DNA reads as follows: TGTGCCAGTATGGGGCAGCCTCGCTCCTACGAGCAGTACTTC.